Within the sample, the clone carrying this T cell receptor (beta chain) is medium-sized. The entry originates in a study of CD8+ T cells in alopecia areata. Overall study context: A regimen of oral tofacitinib, 5 to 10 mg twice daily, was given to treated patients. Scoring of severity for treated patients was based on percentage of affected scalp area.

The ends lost 3 bases at V and 1 base at J; junction bases unmatched: 2. Germline CDR1 reads SGHAT; CDR2 reads FQNNGV. CDR3 size: 15 residues. The treatment here: oral pan-JAK inhibitor, 5-10 mg twice daily. From alopecia areata patients, lesional scalp punch biopsies and peripheral blood were collected. RNA was isolated and reverse transcribed to cDNA, the sequencing template. The method was immunoSEQ multiplex PCR; TCRdb's version includes in-frame clones alone and lacks a portion of them. This sample carries 150,000 to 200,000 clones, approximately 57% of them seen once, and the ten largest clones take 1%.

The V gene is TRBV11-2, the J gene TRBJ2-1; the match to TRBD2 covers 8 bases. The sequence was collected from a human donor with alopecia areata. The material sequenced was CD4+ T cells sorted from blood, taken at week 24, from a patient treated with tofacitinib. CDR3 sequence (DNA): TGTGCCAGCAGCTTTAGCGGGGCGTCCTACAATGAGCAGTTCTTC. It specifies CASSFSGASYNEQFF.